This T cell receptor beta chain was observed in a study of cytomegalovirus exposure and HLA in healthy donors. Findings and caveats of the study: Reported results showed that the classifier diagnosed cytomegalovirus status with high specificity and sensitivity. Most CMV-associated TCR beta chains appeared HLA-restricted in a later analysis. It was likely that a cluster of highly shared sequence variants was a sequencing artifact.

With regard to this clone: What it recognizes is unknown.

The germline V and J ends were trimmed by 5 bases and 4 bases, with 20 bases remaining between them. This CDR3 comprises 16 residues. Germline CDR1 reads SGHVS; CDR2 reads FQNEAQ. A multiplex PCR was run with 60 Vbeta primers and 13 Jbeta primers. TCRdb keeps only in-frame clones here, not all; method: immunoSEQ multiplex PCR. The table lists 100,000 to 150,000 clones, approximately 82% of them singletons, with roughly 2.6% in the top ten. This chain links TRBV7-8 with TRBJ1-1; D is perhaps TRBD1 (6 bases). Sequencing was performed on PBMCs. The source is a man over 45 in good health and CMV-seronegative. The CDR3 is CASSLLRLTGATEAFF. The DNA of the CDR3 is TGTGCCAGCAGCCTCCTAAGGTTGACAGGAGCCACTGAAGCTTTCTTT.